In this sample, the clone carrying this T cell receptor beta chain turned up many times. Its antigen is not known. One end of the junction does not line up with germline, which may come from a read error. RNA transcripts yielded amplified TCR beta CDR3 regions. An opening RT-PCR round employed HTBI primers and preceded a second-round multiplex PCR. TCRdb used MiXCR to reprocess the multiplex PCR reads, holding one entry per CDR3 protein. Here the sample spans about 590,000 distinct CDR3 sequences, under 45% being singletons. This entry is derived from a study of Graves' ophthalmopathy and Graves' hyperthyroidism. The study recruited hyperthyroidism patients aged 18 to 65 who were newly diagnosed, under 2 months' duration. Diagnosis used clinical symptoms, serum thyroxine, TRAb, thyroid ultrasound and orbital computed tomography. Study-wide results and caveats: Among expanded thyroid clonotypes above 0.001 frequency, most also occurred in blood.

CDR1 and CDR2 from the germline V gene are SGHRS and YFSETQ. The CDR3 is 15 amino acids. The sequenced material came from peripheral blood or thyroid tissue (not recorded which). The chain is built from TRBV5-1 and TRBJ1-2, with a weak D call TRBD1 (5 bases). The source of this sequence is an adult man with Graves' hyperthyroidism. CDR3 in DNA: TGCGCCAGCAGGTTGGGGGATACAGCTAACTATGGCTACACCTTC. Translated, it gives CASRLGDTANYGYTF.